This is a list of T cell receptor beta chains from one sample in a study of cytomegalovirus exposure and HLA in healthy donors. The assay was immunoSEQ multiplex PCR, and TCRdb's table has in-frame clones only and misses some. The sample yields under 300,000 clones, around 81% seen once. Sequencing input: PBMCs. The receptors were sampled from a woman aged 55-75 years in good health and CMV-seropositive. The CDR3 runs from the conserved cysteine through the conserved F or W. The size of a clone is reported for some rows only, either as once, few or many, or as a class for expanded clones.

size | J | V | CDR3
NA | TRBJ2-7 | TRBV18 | CASSPPAGVEQYF
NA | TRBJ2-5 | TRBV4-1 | CASSPIGTRGEETQYF
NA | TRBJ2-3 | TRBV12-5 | CASGLVTGGPQYF
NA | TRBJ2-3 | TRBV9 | CASSVVGTATDTQYF
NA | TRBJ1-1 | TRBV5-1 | CASSLLGLGTEAFF
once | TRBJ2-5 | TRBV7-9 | CASSPKQRFRGETQYF
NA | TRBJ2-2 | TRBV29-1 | CSGLDGAGELFF
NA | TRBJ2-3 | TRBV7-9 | CASTSRTSADTQYF
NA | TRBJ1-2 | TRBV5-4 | CASSLGGRGSLLHLSGYTF
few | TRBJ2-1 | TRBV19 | CASSIVGRNHEQFF
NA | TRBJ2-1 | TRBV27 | CASSPGTSFSSEQFF
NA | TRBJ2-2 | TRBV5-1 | CASSLVLLAAGELFF
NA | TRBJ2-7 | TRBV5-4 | CASSPSGGPTYEQYF
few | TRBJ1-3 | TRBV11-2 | CASKTGVGAGNTIYF
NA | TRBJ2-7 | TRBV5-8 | CASTVTGTDTYEQYF
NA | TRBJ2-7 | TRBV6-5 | CASSYRDTTYEQYF
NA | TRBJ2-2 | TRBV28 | CASSPTLGLAGGGGELFF
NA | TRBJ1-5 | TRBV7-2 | CASSFRGNQPQHF
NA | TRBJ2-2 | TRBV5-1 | CASRGLSTGELFF
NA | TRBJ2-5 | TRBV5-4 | CASSLGSGRGRSETQYF
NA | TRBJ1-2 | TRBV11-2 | CASSPRTGAFYGYTF
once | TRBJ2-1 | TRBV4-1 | CASSPGTNPRSEQFF
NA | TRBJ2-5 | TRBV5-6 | CASSSPSRGETQYF
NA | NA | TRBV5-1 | CASSSSSGGSYEQYF
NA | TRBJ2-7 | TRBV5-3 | CARSLGRSGINSYEQYF
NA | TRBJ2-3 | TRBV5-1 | CASSSAGTDTQYF
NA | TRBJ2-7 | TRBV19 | CASSPSVRVTGDEQYF
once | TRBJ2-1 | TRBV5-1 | CASSLWLAGGLNEQFF